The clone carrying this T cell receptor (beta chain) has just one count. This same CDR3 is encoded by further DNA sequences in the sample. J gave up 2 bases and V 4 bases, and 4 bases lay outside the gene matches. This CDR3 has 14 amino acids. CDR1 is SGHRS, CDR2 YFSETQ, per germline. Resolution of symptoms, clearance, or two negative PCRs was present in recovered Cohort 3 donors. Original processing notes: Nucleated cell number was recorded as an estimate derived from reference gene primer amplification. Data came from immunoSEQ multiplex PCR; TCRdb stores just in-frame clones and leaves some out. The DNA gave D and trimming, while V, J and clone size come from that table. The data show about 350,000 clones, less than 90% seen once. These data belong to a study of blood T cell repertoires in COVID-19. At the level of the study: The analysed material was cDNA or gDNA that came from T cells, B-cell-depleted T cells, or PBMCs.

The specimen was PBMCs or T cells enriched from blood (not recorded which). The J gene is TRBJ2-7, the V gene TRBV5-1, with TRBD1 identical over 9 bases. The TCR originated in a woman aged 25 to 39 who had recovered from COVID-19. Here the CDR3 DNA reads TGCGCCAGCAGCCCGGGACAGGGAGCCTACGAGCAGTACTTC. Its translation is CASSPGQGAYEQYF.